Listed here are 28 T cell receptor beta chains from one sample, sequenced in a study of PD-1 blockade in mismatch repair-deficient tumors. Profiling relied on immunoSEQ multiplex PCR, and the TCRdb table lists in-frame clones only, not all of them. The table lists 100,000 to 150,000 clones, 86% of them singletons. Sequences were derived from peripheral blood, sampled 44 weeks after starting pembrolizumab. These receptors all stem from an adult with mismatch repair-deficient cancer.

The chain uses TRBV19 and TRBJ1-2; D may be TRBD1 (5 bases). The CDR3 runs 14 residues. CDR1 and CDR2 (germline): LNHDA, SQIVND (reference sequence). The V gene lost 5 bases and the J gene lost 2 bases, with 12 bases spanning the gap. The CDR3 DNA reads TGTGCCAGTAGTTCCGGAGGGACCAACTATGGCTACACCTTC. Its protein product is CASSSGGTNYGYTF.

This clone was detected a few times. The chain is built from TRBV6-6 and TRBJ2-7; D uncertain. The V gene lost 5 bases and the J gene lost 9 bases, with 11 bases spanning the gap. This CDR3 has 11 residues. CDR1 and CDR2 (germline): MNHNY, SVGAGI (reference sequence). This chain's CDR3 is CASSQKSWQYF. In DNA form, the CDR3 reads TGTGCCAGCAGTCAAAAGTCTTGGCAGTACTTC.

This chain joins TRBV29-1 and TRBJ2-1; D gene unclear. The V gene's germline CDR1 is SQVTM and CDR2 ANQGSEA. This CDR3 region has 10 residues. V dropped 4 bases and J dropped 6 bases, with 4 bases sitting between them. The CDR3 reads CSVVSNEQFF. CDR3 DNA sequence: TGCAGCGTTGTATCCAATGAGCAGTTCTTC.

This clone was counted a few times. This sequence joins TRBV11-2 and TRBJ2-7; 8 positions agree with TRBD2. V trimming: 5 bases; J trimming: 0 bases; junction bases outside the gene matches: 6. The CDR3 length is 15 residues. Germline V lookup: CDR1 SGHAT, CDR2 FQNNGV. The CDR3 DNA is TGTGCCAGCAGCCTCGGTAGCGGGAACTCCTACGAGCAGTACTTC. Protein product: CASSLGSGNSYEQYF.

As DNA, the CDR3 is TGCGCCAGCAGCCAAGATTGGGGACAGGGTTTTCAAAACGAGCAGTACTTC. Amino acids: CASSQDWGQGFQNEQYF. The chain carries TRBV4-3 and TRBJ2-7, with 9 positions matching TRBD1. Per germline, CDR1 LGHNA and CDR2 YSLEER. The V segment lost 0 bases and the J segment 5 bases; nucleotides outside the gene matches: 11. The CDR3 contains 17 residues.

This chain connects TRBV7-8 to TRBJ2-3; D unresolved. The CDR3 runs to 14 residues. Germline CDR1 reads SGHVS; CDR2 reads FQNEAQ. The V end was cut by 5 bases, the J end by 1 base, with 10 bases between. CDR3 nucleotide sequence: TGTGCCAGCAGCCCTGGACCTGGCACAGATACGCAGTATTTT. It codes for CASSPGPGTDTQYF.

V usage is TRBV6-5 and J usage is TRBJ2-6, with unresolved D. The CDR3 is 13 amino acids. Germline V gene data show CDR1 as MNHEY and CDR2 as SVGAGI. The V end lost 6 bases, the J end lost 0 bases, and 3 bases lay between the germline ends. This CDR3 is CASRSSGANVLTF. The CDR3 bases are TGTGCCAGCAGGAGCTCTGGGGCCAACGTCCTGACTTTC.

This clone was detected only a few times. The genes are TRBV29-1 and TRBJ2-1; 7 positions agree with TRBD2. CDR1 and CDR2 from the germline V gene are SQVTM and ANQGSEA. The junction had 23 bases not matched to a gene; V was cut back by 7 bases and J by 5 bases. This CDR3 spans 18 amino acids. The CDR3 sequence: CSAKGLDLSGTSNNEQFF. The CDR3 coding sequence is TGCAGCGCGAAAGGACTGGACCTAAGCGGGACGAGCAACAATGAGCAGTTCTTC.

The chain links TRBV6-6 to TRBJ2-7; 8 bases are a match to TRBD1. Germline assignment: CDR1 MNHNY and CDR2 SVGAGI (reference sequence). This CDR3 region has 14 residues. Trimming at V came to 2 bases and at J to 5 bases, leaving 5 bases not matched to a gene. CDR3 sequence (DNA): TGTGCCAGCAGTTACAAGGGACAGGCCCACGAGCAGTACTTC. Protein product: CASSYKGQAHEQYF.

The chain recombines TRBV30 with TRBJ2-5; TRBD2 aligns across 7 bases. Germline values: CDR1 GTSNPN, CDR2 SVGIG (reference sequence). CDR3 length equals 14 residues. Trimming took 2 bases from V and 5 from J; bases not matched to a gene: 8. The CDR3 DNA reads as TGTGCCTGGAGTTCCTGGGAGGGCGGGGAGACCCAGTACTTC. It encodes CAWSSWEGGETQYF.

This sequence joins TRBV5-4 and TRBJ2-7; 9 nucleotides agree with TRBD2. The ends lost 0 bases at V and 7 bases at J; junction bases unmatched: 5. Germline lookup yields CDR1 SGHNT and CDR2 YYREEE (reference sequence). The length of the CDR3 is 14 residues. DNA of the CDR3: TGTGCCAGCAGCTTGGGCGGGAGGGCTGGGGAGCAGTACTTC. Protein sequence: CASSLGGRAGEQYF. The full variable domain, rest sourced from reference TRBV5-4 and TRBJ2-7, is ETGVTQSPTHLIKTRGQQVTLRCSSQSGHNTVSWYQQALGQGPQFIFQYYREEENGRGNFPPRFSGLQFPNYSSELNVNALELDDSALYLCASSLGGRAGEQYFGPGTRLTVT.

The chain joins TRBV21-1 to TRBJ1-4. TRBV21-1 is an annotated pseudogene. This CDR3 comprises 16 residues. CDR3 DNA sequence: TGTGCCAGCAGCCTTCGTAGGAGGGGCACTAATGAAAAACTGTTTTTT. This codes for CASSLRRRGTNEKLFF.

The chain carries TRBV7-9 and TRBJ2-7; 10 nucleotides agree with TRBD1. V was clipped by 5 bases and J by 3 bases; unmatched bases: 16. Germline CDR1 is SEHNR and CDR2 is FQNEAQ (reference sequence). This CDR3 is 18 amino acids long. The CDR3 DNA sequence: TGTGCCAGCAGCCCAAAACTTACTTCCGGGACAGGGGTCTACGAGCAGTACTTC. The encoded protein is CASSPKLTSGTGVYEQYF.

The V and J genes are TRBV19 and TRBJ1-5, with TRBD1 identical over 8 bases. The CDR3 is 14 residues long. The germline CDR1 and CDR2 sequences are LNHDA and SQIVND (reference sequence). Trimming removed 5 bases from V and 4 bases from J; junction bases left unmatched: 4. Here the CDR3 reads CASSSTGGNQPQHF. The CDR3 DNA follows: TGTGCCAGTAGTTCCACAGGGGGAAATCAGCCCCAGCATTTT.

As DNA, the CDR3 is TGTGCCAGCAGTTTAGTAGCGGGAGGGACACGGGAGCAGTTCTTC. Residues: CASSLVAGGTREQFF. The V and J genes are TRBV27 and TRBJ2-1; 11 bases align to TRBD2. The germline V gene has CDR1 MNHEY and CDR2 SMNVEV (reference sequence). This CDR3 region has 15 residues. After removal of 2 bases from V and 10 bases from J, the junction contained 7 bases not matched to a gene.

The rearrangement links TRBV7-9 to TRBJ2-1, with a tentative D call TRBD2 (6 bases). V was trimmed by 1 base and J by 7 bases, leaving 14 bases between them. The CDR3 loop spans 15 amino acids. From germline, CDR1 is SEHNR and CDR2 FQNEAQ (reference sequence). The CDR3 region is CASSLVRDNPNEQFF. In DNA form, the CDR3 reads TGTGCCAGCAGCTTAGTGCGGGATAATCCTAATGAGCAGTTCTTC.

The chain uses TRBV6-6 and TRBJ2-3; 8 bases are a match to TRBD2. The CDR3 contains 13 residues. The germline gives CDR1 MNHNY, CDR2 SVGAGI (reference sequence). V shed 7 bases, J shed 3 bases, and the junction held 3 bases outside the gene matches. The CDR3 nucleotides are TGTGCCAGCATTCCGGGAGGGACAGATACGCAGTATTTT. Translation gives CASIPGGTDTQYF.

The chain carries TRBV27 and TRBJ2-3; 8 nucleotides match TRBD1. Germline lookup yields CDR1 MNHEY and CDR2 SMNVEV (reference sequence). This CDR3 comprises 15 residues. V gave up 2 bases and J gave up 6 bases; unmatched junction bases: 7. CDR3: CASSLLIQGADTQYF. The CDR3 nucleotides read TGTGCCAGCAGTTTACTCATTCAGGGGGCGGATACGCAGTATTTT.

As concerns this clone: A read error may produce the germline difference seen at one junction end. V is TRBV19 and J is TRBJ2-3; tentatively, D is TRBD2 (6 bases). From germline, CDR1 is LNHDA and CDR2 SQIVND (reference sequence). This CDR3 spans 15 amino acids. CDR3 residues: CASSIGRGSKGTQYF. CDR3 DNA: TGTGCCAGCAGTATCGGGCGGGGCAGCAAGGGTACGCAGTATTTT. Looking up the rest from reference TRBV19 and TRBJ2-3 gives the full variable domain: DGGITQSPKYLFRKEGQNVTLSCEQNLNHDAMYWYRQDPGQGLRLIYYSQIVNDFQKGDIAEGYSVSREKKESFPLTVTSAQKNPTAFYLCASSIGRGSKGTQYFGPGTRLTVL.

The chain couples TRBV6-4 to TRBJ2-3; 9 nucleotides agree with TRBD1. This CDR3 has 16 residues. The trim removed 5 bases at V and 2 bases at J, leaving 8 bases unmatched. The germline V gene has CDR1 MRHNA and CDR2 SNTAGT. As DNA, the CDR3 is TGTGCCAGCAGTCTACGACAGGGGGGCACCACAGATACGCAGTATTTT. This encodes CASSLRQGGTTDTQYF.

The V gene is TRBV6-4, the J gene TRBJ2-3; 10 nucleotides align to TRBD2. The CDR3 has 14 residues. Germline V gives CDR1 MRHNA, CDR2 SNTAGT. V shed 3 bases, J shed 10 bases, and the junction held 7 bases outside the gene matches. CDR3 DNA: TGTGCCAGCAGTGAGCTAGCGGGAGAGGTTTCGCAGTATTTT. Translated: CASSELAGEVSQYF.

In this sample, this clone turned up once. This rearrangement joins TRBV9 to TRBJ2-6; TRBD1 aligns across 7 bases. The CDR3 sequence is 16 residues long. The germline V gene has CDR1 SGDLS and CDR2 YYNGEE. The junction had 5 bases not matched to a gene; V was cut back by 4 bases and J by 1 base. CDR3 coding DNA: TGTGCCAGCAGCCCCTGGGGACAGTCTGGGGCCAACGTCCTGACTTTC. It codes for CASSPWGQSGANVLTF.

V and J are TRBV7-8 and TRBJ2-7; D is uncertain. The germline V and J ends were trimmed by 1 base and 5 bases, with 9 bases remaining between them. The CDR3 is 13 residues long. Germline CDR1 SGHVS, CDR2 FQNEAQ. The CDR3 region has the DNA TGTGCCAGCAGCTTAGTAGGACCCAACGAGCAGTACTTC. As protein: CASSLVGPNEQYF.

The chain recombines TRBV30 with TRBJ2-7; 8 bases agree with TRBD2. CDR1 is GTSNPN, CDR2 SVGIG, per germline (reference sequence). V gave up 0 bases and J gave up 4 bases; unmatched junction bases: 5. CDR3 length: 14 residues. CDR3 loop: CAWSVASGPYEQYF. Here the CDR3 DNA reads TGTGCCTGGAGTGTCGCTAGCGGGCCGTACGAGCAGTACTTC.

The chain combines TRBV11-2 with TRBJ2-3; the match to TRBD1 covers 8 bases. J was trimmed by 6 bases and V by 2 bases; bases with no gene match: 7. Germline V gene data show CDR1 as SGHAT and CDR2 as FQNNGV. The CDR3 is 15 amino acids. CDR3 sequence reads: CASSLFGTGLDTQYF. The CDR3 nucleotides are TGTGCCAGCAGCTTATTCGGGACAGGTCTTGATACGCAGTATTTT.

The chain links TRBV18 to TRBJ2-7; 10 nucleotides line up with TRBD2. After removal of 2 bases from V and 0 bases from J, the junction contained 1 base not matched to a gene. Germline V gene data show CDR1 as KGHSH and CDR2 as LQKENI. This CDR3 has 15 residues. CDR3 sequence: CASSPASGSSYEQYF. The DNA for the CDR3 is TGTGCCAGCTCACCAGCTAGCGGGAGCTCCTACGAGCAGTACTTC.

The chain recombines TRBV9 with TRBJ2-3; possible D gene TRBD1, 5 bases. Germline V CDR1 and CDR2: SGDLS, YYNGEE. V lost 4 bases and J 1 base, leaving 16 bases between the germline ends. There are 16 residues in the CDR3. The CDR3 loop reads CASSMDTWLGTDTQYF. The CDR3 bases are TGTGCCAGCAGCATGGACACCTGGCTGGGCACAGATACGCAGTATTTT.

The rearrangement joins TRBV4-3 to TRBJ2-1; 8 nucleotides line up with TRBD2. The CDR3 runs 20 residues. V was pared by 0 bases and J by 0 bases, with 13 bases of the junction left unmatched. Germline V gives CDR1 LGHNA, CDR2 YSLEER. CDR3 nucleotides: TGCGCCAGCAGCCAAGAGGCGGGACTAGTGGGCATTAGCTCCTACAATGAGCAGTTCTTC. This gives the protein CASSQEAGLVGISSYNEQFF.